This T cell receptor beta chain stems from a study of control samples from healthy donors and cancer patients. The repertoire was sequenced with immunoSEQ multiplex PCR; TCRdb's copy has only in-frame clones and lacks some. The sample contains 90,000 to 110,000 clones, 90% of which appear only once. The CDR3 has 15 amino acids. In germline, CDR1 is PRHDT, CDR2 FYEKMQ (reference sequence). The V segment lost 2 bases and the J segment 3 bases; nucleotides outside the gene matches: 5. The source of this sequence is a human donor in good health. The donor label of this sample is uncertain. Sequences were obtained from blood. The chain joins TRBV13 to TRBJ2-7, with 9 bases matching TRBD2. The CDR3 DNA reads as TGTGCCAGCAGCTTAATGGCGGGGGGGGACTACGAGCAGTACTTC. Translated: CASSLMAGGDYEQYF.